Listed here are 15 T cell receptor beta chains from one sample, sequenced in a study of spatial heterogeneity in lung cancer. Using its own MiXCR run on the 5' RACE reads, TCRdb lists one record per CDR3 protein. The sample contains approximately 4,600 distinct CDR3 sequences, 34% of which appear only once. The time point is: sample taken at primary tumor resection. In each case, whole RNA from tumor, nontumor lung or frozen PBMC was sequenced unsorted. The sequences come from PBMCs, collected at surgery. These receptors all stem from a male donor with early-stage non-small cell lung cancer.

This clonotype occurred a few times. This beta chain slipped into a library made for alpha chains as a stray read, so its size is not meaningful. The CDR3 loop reads CASSLAGEGNEQFF. CDR3 bases: TGTGCCAGCAGCTTAGCGGGAGAGGGCAATGAGCAGTTCTTC. The chain combines TRBV7-6 with TRBJ2-1, with a possible D match to TRBD2 (5 bases). The CDR3 is 14 amino acids. The germline V gene encodes CDR1 SGHVS and CDR2 FNYEAQ. Trimming stripped 0 bases from V and 6 bases from J, with 9 bases between.

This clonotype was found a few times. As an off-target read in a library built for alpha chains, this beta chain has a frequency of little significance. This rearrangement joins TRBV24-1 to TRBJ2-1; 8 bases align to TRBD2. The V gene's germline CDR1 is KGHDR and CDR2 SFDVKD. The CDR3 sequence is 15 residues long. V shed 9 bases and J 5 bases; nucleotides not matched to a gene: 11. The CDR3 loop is CATQGGTSGNNEQFF. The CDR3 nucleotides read TGTGCCACCCAAGGCGGTACTAGCGGAAACAATGAGCAGTTCTTC.

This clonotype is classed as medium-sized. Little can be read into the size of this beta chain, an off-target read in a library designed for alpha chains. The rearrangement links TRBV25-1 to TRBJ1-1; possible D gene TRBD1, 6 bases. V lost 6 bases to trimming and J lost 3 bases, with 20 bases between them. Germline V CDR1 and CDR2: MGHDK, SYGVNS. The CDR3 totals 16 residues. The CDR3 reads CASSPVGGREHTEAFF. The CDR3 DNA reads TGTGCCAGCAGCCCCGTTGGGGGGCGCGAGCACACTGAAGCTTTCTTT.

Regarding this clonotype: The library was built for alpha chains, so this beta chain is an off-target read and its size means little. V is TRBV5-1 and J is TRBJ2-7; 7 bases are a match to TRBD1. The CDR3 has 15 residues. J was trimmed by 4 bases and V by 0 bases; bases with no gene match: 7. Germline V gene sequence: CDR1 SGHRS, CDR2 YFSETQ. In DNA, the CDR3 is TGCGCCAGCAGCTTGGAACCTAACAGGGGTTACGAGCAGTACTTC. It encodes CASSLEPNRGYEQYF.

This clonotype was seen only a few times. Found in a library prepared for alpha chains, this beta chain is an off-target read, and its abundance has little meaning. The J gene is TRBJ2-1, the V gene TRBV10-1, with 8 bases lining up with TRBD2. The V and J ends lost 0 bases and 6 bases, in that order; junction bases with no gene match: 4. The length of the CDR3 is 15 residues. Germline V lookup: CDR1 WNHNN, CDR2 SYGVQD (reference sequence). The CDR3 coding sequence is TGCGCCAGCAGTGAGTCGGGACTAGACGTCAATGAGCAGTTCTTC. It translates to CASSESGLDVNEQFF.

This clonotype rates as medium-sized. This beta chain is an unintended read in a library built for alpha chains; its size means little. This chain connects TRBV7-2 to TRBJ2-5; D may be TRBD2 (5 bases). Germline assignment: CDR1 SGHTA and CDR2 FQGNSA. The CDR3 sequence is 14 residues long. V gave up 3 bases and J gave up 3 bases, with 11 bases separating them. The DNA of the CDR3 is TGTGCCAGCAGCTTGCTAGCAGGCAAAGAGACCCAGTACTTC. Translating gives CASSLLAGKETQYF.

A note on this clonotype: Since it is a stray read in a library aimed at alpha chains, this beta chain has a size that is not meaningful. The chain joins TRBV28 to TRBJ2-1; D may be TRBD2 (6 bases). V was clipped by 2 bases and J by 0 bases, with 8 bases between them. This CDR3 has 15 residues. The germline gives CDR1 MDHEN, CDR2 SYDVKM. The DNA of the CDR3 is TGTGCCAGCAGTTTAGGCGGGATCTCCTACAATGAGCAGTTCTTC. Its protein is CASSLGGISYNEQFF.

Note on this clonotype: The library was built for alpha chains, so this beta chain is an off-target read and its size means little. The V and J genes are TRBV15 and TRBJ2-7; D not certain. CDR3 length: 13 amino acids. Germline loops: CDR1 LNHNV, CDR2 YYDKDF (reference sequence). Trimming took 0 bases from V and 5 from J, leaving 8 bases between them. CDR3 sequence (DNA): TGTGCCACCAGCAGAGATCCGCTAAACGAGCAGTACTTC. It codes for CATSRDPLNEQYF. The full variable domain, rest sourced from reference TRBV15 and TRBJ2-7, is DAMVIQNPRYQVTQFGKPVTLSCSQTLNHNVMYWYQQKSSQAPKLLFHYYDKDFNNEADTPDNFQSRRPNTSFCFLDIRSPGLGDTAMYLCATSRDPLNEQYFGPGTRLTVT.

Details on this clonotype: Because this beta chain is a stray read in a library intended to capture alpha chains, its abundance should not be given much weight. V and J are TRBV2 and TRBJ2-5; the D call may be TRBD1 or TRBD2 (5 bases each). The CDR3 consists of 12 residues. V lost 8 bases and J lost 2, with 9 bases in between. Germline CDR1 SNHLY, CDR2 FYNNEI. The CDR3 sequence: CASSWGQETQYF. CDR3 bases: TGTGCCAGCTCGTGGGGGCAAGAGACCCAGTACTTC.

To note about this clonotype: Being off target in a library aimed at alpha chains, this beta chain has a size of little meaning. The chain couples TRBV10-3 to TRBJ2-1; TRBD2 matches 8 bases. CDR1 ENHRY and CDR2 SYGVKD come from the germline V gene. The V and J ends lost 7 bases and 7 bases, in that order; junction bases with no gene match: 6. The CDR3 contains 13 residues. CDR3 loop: CAIKGREVNEQFF. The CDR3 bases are TGTGCCATCAAGGGGCGGGAGGTAAATGAGCAGTTCTTC.

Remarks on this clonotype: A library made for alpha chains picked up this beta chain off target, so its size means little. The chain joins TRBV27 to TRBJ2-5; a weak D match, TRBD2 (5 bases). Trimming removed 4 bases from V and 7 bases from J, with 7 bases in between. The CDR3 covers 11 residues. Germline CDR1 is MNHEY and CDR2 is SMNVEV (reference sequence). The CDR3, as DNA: TGTGCCAGCAGTTCTCGGGGGACCCAGTACTTC. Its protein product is CASSSRGTQYF.

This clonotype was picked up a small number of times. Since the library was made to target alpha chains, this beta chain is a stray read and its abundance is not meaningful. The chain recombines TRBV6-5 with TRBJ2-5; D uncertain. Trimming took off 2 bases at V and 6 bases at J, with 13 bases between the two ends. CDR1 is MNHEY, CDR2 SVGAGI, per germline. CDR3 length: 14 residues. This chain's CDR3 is CASSYGLTAKTQYF. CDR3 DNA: TGTGCCAGCAGTTACGGTCTGACGGCTAAGACCCAGTACTTC.

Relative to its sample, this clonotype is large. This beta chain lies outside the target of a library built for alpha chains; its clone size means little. The DNA of the CDR3 is TGTGCCAGCGGTTGGGATTACGAGCAGTACTTC. Its protein is CASGWDYEQYF. This chain joins TRBV25-1 and TRBJ2-7, with unresolved D. V was clipped by 8 bases and J by 4 bases, with 9 bases between them. CDR1 is MGHDK, CDR2 SYGVNS, per germline. The CDR3 loop spans 11 amino acids.

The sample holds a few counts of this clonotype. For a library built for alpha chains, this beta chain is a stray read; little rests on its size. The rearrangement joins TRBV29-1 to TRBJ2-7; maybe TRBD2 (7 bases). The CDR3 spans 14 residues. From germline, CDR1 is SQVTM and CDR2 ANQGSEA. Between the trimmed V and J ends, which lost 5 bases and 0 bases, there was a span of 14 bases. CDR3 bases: TGCAGCGTTTGGGGGGGCGTACTCTCCTACGAGCAGTACTTC. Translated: CSVWGGVLSYEQYF.

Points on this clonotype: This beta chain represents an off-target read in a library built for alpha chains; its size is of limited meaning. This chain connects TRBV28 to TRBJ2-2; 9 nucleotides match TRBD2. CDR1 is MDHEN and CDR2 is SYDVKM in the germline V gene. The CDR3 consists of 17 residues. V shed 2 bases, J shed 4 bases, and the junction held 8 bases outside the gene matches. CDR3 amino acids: CASSLTAGGLITGELFF. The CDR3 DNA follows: TGTGCCAGCAGTTTAACGGCGGGAGGGTTGATCACCGGGGAGCTGTTTTTT.